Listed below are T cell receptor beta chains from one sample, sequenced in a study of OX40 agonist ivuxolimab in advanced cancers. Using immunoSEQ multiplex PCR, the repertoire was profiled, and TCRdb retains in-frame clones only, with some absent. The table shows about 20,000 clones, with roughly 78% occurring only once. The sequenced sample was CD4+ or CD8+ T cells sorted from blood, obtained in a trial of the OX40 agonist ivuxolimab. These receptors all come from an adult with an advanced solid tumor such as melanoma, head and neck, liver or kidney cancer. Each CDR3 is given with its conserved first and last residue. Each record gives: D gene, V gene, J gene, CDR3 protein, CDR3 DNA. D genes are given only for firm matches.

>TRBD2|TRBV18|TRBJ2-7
CASSPSGGVYEQYF
TGTGCCAGCTCACCTAGCGGGGGGGTCTACGAGCAGTACTTC
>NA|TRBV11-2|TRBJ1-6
CASSLARVYNSPLHF
TGTGCCAGCAGCTTAGCGCGGGTCTATAATTCACCCCTCCACTTT
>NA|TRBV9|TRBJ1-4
CASSPSGQPTNEKLFF
TGTGCCAGCAGCCCGAGCGGCCAGCCAACTAATGAAAAACTGTTTTTT